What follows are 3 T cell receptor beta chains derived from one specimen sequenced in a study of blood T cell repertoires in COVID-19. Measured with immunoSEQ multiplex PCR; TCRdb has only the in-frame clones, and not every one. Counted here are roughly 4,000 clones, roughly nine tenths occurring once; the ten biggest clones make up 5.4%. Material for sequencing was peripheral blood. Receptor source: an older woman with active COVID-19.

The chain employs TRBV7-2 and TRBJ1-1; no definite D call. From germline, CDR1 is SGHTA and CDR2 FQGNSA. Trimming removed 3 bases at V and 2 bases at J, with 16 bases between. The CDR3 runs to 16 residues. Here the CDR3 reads CASSLISGEVNTEAFF. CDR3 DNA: TGTGCCAGCAGCTTGATCTCCGGGGAGGTTAACACTGAAGCTTTCTTT.

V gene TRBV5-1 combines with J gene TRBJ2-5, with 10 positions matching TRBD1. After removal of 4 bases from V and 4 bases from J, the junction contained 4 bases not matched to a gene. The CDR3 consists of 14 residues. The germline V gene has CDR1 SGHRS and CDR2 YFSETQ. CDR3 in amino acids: CASSPRTGGETQYF. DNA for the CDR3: TGCGCCAGCAGCCCGAGGACAGGGGGAGAGACCCAGTACTTC. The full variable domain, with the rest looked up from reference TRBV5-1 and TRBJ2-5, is KAGVTQTPRYLIKTRGQQVTLSCSPISGHRSVSWYQQTPGQGLQFLFEYFSETQRNKGNFPGRFSGRQFSNSRSEMNVSTLELGDSALYLCASSPRTGGETQYFGPGTRLLVL.

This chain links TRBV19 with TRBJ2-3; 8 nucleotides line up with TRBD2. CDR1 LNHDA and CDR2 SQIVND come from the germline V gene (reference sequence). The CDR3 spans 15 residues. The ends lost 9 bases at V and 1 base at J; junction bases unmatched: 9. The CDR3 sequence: CARRPRGGRTDTQYF. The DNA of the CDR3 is TGTGCCAGGCGCCCTCGGGGGGGCCGCACAGATACGCAGTATTTT.